Here is one T cell receptor (beta chain) with its context. As yet, its antigen is unknown. TCRdb keeps only in-frame clones here, not all; method: immunoSEQ multiplex PCR. The repertoire has roughly 90,000 clones, more than 70% of them found once; the top ten carry approximately 0.2%. The germline V and J ends were trimmed by 2 bases and 3 bases, with 16 bases remaining between them. The CDR3 is 16 residues long. Germline assignment: CDR1 SGHAT and CDR2 FQDESV (reference sequence). This record belongs to a study of OX40 agonist ivuxolimab in advanced cancers. Study-wide context: Ivuxolimab was delivered to patients intravenously every 2 weeks at doses spanning 0.01 to 10 mg/kg.

Overall study findings and caveats: CD8+ T cells showed, on average, more clonal expansion than CD4+ cells. Some patients who did not respond also had low normalized T-cell clonal expansion. CD4+ and CD8+ blood T cells expanded clonally by week 6 at 0.1 to 3.0 mg/kg.

The clonotype originates from an adult with an advanced solid tumor such as melanoma, head and neck, liver or kidney cancer. The rearrangement links TRBV11-1 to TRBJ2-5, with D perhaps TRBD2 (7 bases). Sequencing was performed on CD4+ or CD8+ T cells sorted from blood, taken in a trial of the OX40 agonist ivuxolimab. The CDR3 loop is CASSLRGALGKETQYF. The CDR3 region has the DNA TGTGCCAGCAGCTTACGGGGGGCATTGGGGAAAGAGACCCAGTACTTC.